This is a list of T cell receptor beta chains from one sample in a study of long-term antiretroviral therapy in people with HIV. The assay was immunoSEQ multiplex PCR, and TCRdb's table has in-frame clones only and misses some. The table includes about 16,000 clones, less than 80% detected once. The sequences come from unsorted PBMCs, collected 1.5 years before starting antiretroviral therapy. The receptors derive from a woman between 50 and 59 years old with HIV. Each CDR3 is given without its conserved first and last residue.

cdr3_aa v_call
ASSQDPRSFRELF TRBV4-1
ASSYTTVIPISPLH TRBV6-5
ASSLWRGAHGELF TRBV11-1
ASSLWPANVLT TRBV7-3
ASNTGTYQETQY TRBV2
ASSRLTGGSEKLF TRBV4-2
ASSFGDSSELF TRBV5-1
AISKTGQETQY TRBV10-3
ATMEGGEQF TRBV6-5
ASSENPGETQY TRBV2
ASSSHPTEVTEAF TRBV11-3
ASSGPTSRSTDTQY TRBV7-1
ASSLVGKDYGYT TRBV5-6
AWSVSSGANVLT TRBV30
ASSFTGDSYGYT TRBV27
ASSQEQEGNEQF TRBV4-1
SVVASGGHPYEQY TRBV29-1
ASTGAPSYEQY TRBV27
AWSTDRYTDTQY TRBV30
ASSLRDENTGELF TRBV18
ASRAGQGGTDTQY TRBV2
ASGTGQGVTPLH TRBV12-5
ATHRRSEETQY TRBV6-6
ASSFLAGTDTQY TRBV28
ASSLIQETQY TRBV5-1
ASSIDVGDTYGYT TRBV19
ASSRGEGQY TRBV5-1
ASTLDKASSGNTIY TRBV5-1
ASSYSGGFGEQY TRBV7-2
ASSLQGTPLH TRBV27
ASRRGITHYGYT TRBV6-5
ASSLTGPSGNTIY TRBV5-1
ASSNWDKHYYSGNTIY TRBV21-1
ASNREWGYEQY TRBV6-1
ASSSGTAITGELF TRBV18
ASSFQGGGTDTQY TRBV5-1
ASSVGGGSGANVLT TRBV9
ASSLAGALYNEQF TRBV5-1
ASRKAQVEQPQH TRBV27
ASRESGTNQETQY TRBV6-5
ASSLDMYNSPLH TRBV7-9
ASSGQEHQPQH TRBV10-2
ASRPPGRETGELF TRBV7-3
ASSAGQGYNEQF TRBV9
AWSVNLYAGELF TRBV30
ASSQVGVEYEQY TRBV4-1
ASSVKTLQGEKLF TRBV19
VGGGETQY TRBV29-1
ASRRDQYNSPLH TRBV6-5
ASSRRLGGSGANVLT TRBV7-2
ASSLGLAGGRPGEQY TRBV5-4
ASNKQGSTEAF TRBV6-6
ASRKGQGENGYT TRBV2
ASSTSFLPPSQPQH TRBV19
ASTQSPVVTGGEIAGELF TRBV19
ASTFLAGGYNEQF TRBV5-1
ASSSGQGLF TRBV11-2
ASSSRLPDTGELF TRBV7-2